The source of this T cell receptor (beta chain) is a study of CXCR3-negative and CXCR3-positive naive CD8 T cells. The TRB libraries of cDNA were built by UMI-labeled 5' RACE. TCRdb derives one entry per CDR3 protein from the 5' RACE reads, leaving out DNA. This sample's table reports 100,000 to 150,000 distinct CDR3 sequences. Germline CDR1 is SEHNR and CDR2 is FQNEAQ (reference sequence). The CDR3 is 17 residues long. The sequenced sample consisted of naive CXCR3- CD8+ T cells from blood. Subset: CD45RO-CCR7+CD27+CD95- naive CD8+ T cells lacking CXCR3 (TNR3-). The sequence came from a human donor in good health. Some clones in this sample may be carry-over from other donors' samples. The gene calls are TRBV7-9 and TRBJ2-2; the D call from TCRdb, TRBD2, cannot be confirmed without DNA. CDR3 amino acids: CASSSAYRGTNTGELFF.